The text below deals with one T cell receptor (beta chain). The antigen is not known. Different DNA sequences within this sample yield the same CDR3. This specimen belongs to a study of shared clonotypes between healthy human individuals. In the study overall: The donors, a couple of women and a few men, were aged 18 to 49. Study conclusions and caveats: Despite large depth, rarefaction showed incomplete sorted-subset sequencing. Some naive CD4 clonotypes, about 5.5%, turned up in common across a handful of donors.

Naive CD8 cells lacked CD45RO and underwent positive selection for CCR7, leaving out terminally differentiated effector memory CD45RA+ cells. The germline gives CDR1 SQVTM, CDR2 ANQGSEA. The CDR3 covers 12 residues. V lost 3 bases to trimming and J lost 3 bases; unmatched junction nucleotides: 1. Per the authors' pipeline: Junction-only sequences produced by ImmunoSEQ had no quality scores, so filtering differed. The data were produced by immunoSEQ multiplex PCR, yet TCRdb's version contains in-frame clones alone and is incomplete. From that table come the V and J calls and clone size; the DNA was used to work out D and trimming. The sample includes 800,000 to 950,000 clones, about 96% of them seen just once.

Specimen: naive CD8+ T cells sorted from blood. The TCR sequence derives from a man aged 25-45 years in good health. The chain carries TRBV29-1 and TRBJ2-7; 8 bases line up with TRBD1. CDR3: CSVEDRDYEQYF. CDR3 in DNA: TGCAGCGTTGAGGACAGGGACTACGAGCAGTACTTC.